The 21 T cell receptor beta chains below all came from one sample that was sequenced in a study of blood T cell repertoires in COVID-19. Profiled with immunoSEQ multiplex PCR; TCRdb holds only in-frame clones, not every one. The sample lists over 200,000 clones, over 75% occurring once. Sequencing was performed on peripheral blood. These receptors were obtained from a man aged 40-49 years with active or convalescent COVID-19.

The CDR3 loop reads CASSFVVNYGYTF. The CDR3 DNA is TGTGCCAGCAGTTTCGTAGTTAACTATGGCTACACCTTC. The chain uses TRBV12-3 or TRBV12-4 and TRBJ1-2; D ambiguous. The CDR3 consists of 13 residues. Deletions cut 3 bases from V and 1 base from J, with 6 bases between.

This chain links TRBV2 with TRBJ1-2; D remains unclear. Trimming left V 7 bases short and J 2 bases short, with 11 bases between. Per germline, CDR1 SNHLY and CDR2 FYNNEI. This CDR3 comprises 13 residues. CDR3 nucleotide sequence: TGTGCCAGCAAGGCGGAGGGCAACTATGGCTACACCTTC. It translates to CASKAEGNYGYTF.

This rearrangement joins TRBV5-5 to TRBJ1-3; D is perhaps TRBD1 (6 bases). This CDR3 has 16 residues. Trimming removed 4 bases from V and 0 bases from J, with 14 bases in between. CDR1 and CDR2 (germline): SGHKS, YYEKEE (reference sequence). The CDR3 protein is CASSLKGTSSGNTIYF. The CDR3 coding sequence is TGTGCCAGCAGCCTAAAAGGGACAAGCTCTGGAAACACCATATATTTT.

DNA of the CDR3: TGTGCCAGCAGCTCTTGGACTAGCGGGAGCTCCTACAATGAGCAGTTCTTC. Its translation: CASSSWTSGSSYNEQFF. The rearrangement joins TRBV7-3 to TRBJ2-1; 13 bases map to TRBD2. J was trimmed by 0 bases and V by 4 bases; bases with no gene match: 3. The CDR3 has 17 residues. Germline V gene lookup returns CDR1 SGHTA and CDR2 FQGTGA.

The chain joins TRBV28 to TRBJ2-6; TRBD2 might be the D (6 bases). V dropped 2 bases and J dropped 0 bases, with 8 bases sitting between them. The CDR3 loop spans 16 amino acids. The germline CDR1 and CDR2 sequences are MDHEN and SYDVKM. The CDR3 DNA follows: TGTGCCAGCAGTTTAGGGCGGGACTCTGGGGCCAACGTCCTGACTTTC. Amino acid sequence: CASSLGRDSGANVLTF.

J is TRBJ1-6 and V is TRBV19; perhaps TRBD1 as D (6 bases). The CDR3 runs 16 residues. Germline CDR1 reads LNHDA; CDR2 reads SQIVND (reference sequence). Trimming pared 3 bases from V and 4 bases from J, leaving 13 bases between. The CDR3 loop reads CASSISGTNYNSPLHF. As DNA, the CDR3 is TGTGCCAGTAGTATTTCCGGGACAAATTATAATTCACCCCTCCACTTT.

The chain recombines TRBV18 with TRBJ2-2; TRBD2 might be the D (6 bases). Per germline, CDR1 KGHSH and CDR2 LQKENI. Trimming pared 1 base from V and 0 bases from J, leaving 15 bases between. This CDR3 has 18 residues. In nucleotides, the CDR3 is TGTGCCAGCTCACCACTCCCGGGGGAGGACCCGAACACCGGGGAGCTGTTTTTT. Encoded protein: CASSPLPGEDPNTGELFF.

The chain uses TRBV6-6 and TRBJ1-2, with D unclear. Trimming stripped 3 bases from V and 7 bases from J, with 6 bases between. Germline assignment: CDR1 MNHNY and CDR2 SVGAGI (reference sequence). The CDR3 spans 11 residues. CDR3 sequence: CASSYIFGYTF. CDR3 in DNA: TGTGCCAGCAGTTATATTTTTGGCTACACCTTC.

The genes are TRBV2 and TRBJ1-3; D is undetermined. The germline gives CDR1 SNHLY, CDR2 FYNNEI. Trimming removed 8 bases at V and 0 bases at J, with 8 bases between. CDR3 length: 13 residues. CDR3 in amino acids: CASGRNSGNTIYF. In nucleotides, the CDR3 is TGTGCCAGCGGCAGGAACTCTGGAAACACCATATATTTT. The full variable domain, with the rest looked up from reference TRBV2 and TRBJ1-3, is EPEVTQTPSHQVTQMGQEVILRCVPISNHLYFYWYRQILGQKVEFLVSFYNNEISEKSEIFDDQFSVERPDGSNFTLKIRSTKLEDSAMYFCASGRNSGNTIYFGEGSWLTVV.

The rearrangement links TRBV5-1 to TRBJ1-1; 7 bases map to TRBD1. With V trimmed by 6 bases and J by 4 bases, 12 bases remained unmatched. There are 15 residues in the CDR3. Germline-derived CDR1 and CDR2 are SGHRS and YFSETQ. Written as DNA, the CDR3 is TGCGCCAGCATTCGAGGGGGCGAGGGAGGCACTGAAGCTTTCTTT. This encodes CASIRGGEGGTEAFF.

The CDR3 sequence: CASTFGIPNNSPLHF. DNA of the CDR3: TGTGCCAGCACGTTCGGGATCCCCAATAATTCACCCCTCCACTTT. The rearrangement uses TRBV6-5 and TRBJ1-6; no clear D. Germline V gene sequence: CDR1 MNHEY, CDR2 SVGAGI. V lost 7 bases, J lost 5 bases, and 15 bases lay in between. The CDR3 extends over 15 amino acids.

This clone was found once. V is TRBV28 and J is TRBJ2-7; 7 nucleotides agree with TRBD1. V shed 4 bases and J 0 bases; nucleotides not matched to a gene: 6. Per the germline V gene, CDR1 is MDHEN and CDR2 is SYDVKM. The CDR3 has 15 amino acids. The CDR3 loop reads CASSSPRDSSYEQYF. The CDR3 nucleotides are TGTGCCAGCAGTTCTCCAAGGGACAGCTCCTACGAGCAGTACTTC.

The gene calls are TRBV3-1 (or the pseudogene TRBV3-2) and TRBJ1-4; D gene ambiguous. The CDR3 has 16 amino acids. Germline loops: CDR1 LGHDT, CDR2 YNNKEL (reference sequence). V lost 4 bases, J lost 0 bases, and 12 bases lay in between. The CDR3 loop is CASSPWPDPTNEKLFF. The CDR3 region has the DNA TGTGCCAGCAGCCCTTGGCCAGATCCAACTAATGAAAAACTGTTTTTT.

The rearrangement joins TRBV5-1 to TRBJ2-7, with 7 bases fitting TRBD2. Germline V gives CDR1 SGHRS, CDR2 YFSETQ. This CDR3 is 17 amino acids long. The V and J ends lost 0 bases and 3 bases, in that order; junction bases with no gene match: 12. The CDR3 DNA reads as TGCGCCAGCAGCTTGGACAGCTTACGGGGGGTCTACTACGAGCAGTACTTC. It specifies CASSLDSLRGVYYEQYF.

This chain joins TRBV19 and TRBJ1-5, with D hard to call. Per germline, CDR1 LNHDA and CDR2 SQIVND (reference sequence). CDR3 length: 12 amino acids. The ends were cut back, 3 bases at V and 7 bases at J, with 7 bases in the middle. CDR3: CASSMGAQPQHF. The CDR3 bases are TGTGCCAGTAGTATGGGCGCCCAGCCCCAGCATTTT.

V gene TRBV3-1 (or the pseudogene TRBV3-2) combines with J gene TRBJ1-6, with 8 bases identical to TRBD1. The J segment lost 11 bases and the V segment lost 0 bases, leaving 6 bases of the junction unmatched. Germline CDR1 and CDR2: LGHDT and YNNKEL (reference sequence). CDR3 size: 15 residues. The CDR3 sequence is CASSQEGQENAPLHF. CDR3 nucleotide sequence: TGTGCCAGCAGCCAAGAGGGACAGGAGAACGCACCCCTCCACTTT.

V and J are TRBV21-1 and TRBJ1-2. TRBV21-1 has pseudogene status. CDR3 length: 11 residues. This CDR3 reads CASTSGQGYTF. CDR3 DNA sequence: TGTGCCAGCACCAGCGGGCAGGGCTACACCTTC.

J is TRBJ1-2 and V is TRBV28, with 7 bases fitting TRBD1. Trimming cost V 5 bases and J 4 bases; bases outside gene matches: 13. Germline-derived CDR1 and CDR2 are MDHEN and SYDVKM. The CDR3 totals 16 residues. CDR3 residues: CASSPLTGMVAYGYTF. DNA for the CDR3: TGTGCCAGCAGTCCATTGACAGGGATGGTGGCCTATGGCTACACCTTC.

A few counts support this clone. The chain carries TRBV29-1 and TRBJ2-1; 10 positions agree with TRBD1. The CDR3 loop spans 14 amino acids. Germline V gene sequence: CDR1 SQVTM, CDR2 ANQGSEA. V lost 7 bases and J lost 4; bases outside the gene matches: 7. CDR3 residues: CSARDRGLYNEQFF. In DNA, the CDR3 is TGCAGCGCTAGGGACAGGGGTCTATACAATGAGCAGTTCTTC.

The rearrangement joins TRBV2 to TRBJ1-1; D uncertain. The CDR3 totals 13 residues. CDR1 is SNHLY, CDR2 FYNNEI, per germline. V dropped 4 bases and J dropped 0 bases, with 6 bases sitting between them. The CDR3 bases are TGTGCCAGCAGTGGGTCGGTGAACACTGAAGCTTTCTTT. Translating it yields CASSGSVNTEAFF.

The chain has TRBV2 and TRBJ2-7, with TRBD2 as a possible D gene (5 bases). Trimming pared 7 bases from V and 4 bases from J, leaving 20 bases between. CDR1 SNHLY and CDR2 FYNNEI come from the germline V gene. The CDR3 runs 15 residues. CDR3 sequence reads: CASTIQLGMNYEQYF. The DNA for the CDR3 is TGTGCCAGCACCATCCAGCTCGGGATGAATTACGAGCAGTACTTC.